The 24 T cell receptor beta chains in this list originate from one sample, sequenced in a study of blood T cells in healthy people across ages. Then a second PCR, running about 6 to 11 cycles, was carried out with a sample-barcoded 5' primer and a J-beta primer mix. Using its own MiXCR run on the 5' RACE reads, TCRdb lists one record per CDR3 protein. The sample lists 800,000 or so distinct CDR3 sequences, 20% to 30% occurring once. The sample also formed part of further work on T cells of mothers and their children.

Material for sequencing was blood. Receptors were obtained from a boy younger than 18 in good health.

This clonotype showed up just a few times. The chain couples TRBV30 to TRBJ2-4, with D possibly matching TRBD1 (6 bases). CDR3 length: 11 amino acids. Trimming cost V 3 bases and J 10 bases, with 10 bases left between them. Germline lookup yields CDR1 GTSNPN and CDR2 SVGIG (reference sequence). DNA of the CDR3: TGTGCCTGGAGACGGACAGATATTCAGTACTTC. Protein sequence: CAWRRTDIQYF.

This chain connects TRBV12-3 or TRBV12-4 to TRBJ1-6; TRBD1 aligns across 8 bases. Germline trimming cut 8 bases from V and 9 bases from J; bases unmatched to any gene: 6. The CDR3 extends over 13 amino acids. The CDR3 sequence: CASGRGRFSPLHF. For the CDR3, the DNA is TGTGCCAGCGGCAGGGGGCGATTTTCACCCCTCCACTTT.

This clonotype was detected a few times. V and J are TRBV28 and TRBJ1-4, with D possibly being TRBD1 (5 bases). The CDR3 extends over 14 amino acids. Germline V CDR1 and CDR2: MDHEN, SYDVKM. V gave up 3 bases and J gave up 6 bases, with 11 bases separating them. The CDR3 loop is CASSFLGRDEKLFF. CDR3 DNA: TGTGCCAGCAGTTTCCTGGGGCGGGATGAAAAACTGTTTTTT.

The CDR3 bases are TGTGCCAGCAGTGAAGCGGCAGGGAGTACCAAAAACATTCAGTACTTC. Amino acids: CASSEAAGSTKNIQYF. This rearrangement joins TRBV6-1 to TRBJ2-4; D tentatively reads TRBD1 or TRBD2 (5 bases each). Germline CDR1 MNHNS, CDR2 SASEGT. There are 16 residues in the CDR3. Trimming stripped 0 bases from V and 2 bases from J, with 11 bases between.

The chain is built from TRBV24-1 and TRBJ2-1, with TRBD2 identical over 15 bases. CDR3 length: 18 residues. CDR1 KGHDR and CDR2 SFDVKD come from the germline V gene. V trimming: 3 bases; J trimming: 4 bases; junction bases outside the gene matches: 6. The CDR3 DNA sequence: TGTGCCACCAGTGATACCGGGACTAGCGGGGGGACTTACAATGAGCAGTTCTTC. Its translation is CATSDTGTSGGTYNEQFF.

The rearrangement uses TRBV7-2 and TRBJ1-2; TRBD1 might be the D (5 bases). The CDR3 sequence is 15 residues long. The germline V gene encodes CDR1 SGHTA and CDR2 FQGNSA. Trimming shortened V by 3 bases and J by 4 bases, and 15 bases separated the two germline ends. CDR3 nucleotides: TGTGCCAGCAGCTTCCGGGACTCCGGGGCCTATGGCTACACCTTC. It codes for CASSFRDSGAYGYTF.

Only a few counts were recorded for this clonotype. The chain has TRBV20-1 and TRBJ2-1; 9 nucleotides align to TRBD2. Trimming at V came to 3 bases and at J to 0 bases, leaving 6 bases not matched to a gene. CDR1 is DFQATT and CDR2 is SNEGSKA in the germline V gene (reference sequence). CDR3 length: 16 amino acids. CDR3 loop: CSASDSGRDSYNEQFF. In nucleotides, the CDR3 is TGCAGTGCTAGCGATAGCGGGAGAGACTCCTACAATGAGCAGTTCTTC.

This chain connects TRBV6-1 to TRBJ2-1; D unclear. Per germline, CDR1 MNHNS and CDR2 SASEGT. Trimming removed 3 bases from V and 6 bases from J, with 9 bases in between. This CDR3 comprises 13 residues. CDR3 region: CASSDLPPNEQFF. The CDR3 DNA reads as TGTGCCAGCAGTGACCTCCCCCCCAATGAGCAGTTCTTC.

This clonotype was counted between two and nine times. The chain links TRBV9 to TRBJ1-1, with TRBD1 matching 7 bases. CDR3 length equals 15 residues. Per germline, CDR1 SGDLS and CDR2 YYNGEE. Unmatched junction bases numbered 7, after V lost 4 bases and J lost 1 base. CDR3 loop: CASSMTGTENTEAFF. CDR3 coding DNA: TGTGCCAGCAGCATGACCGGGACAGAGAACACTGAAGCTTTCTTT. Filled out from reference TRBV9 and TRBJ1-1, the complete variable domain reads DSGVTQTPKHLITATGQRVTLRCSPRSGDLSVYWYQQSLDQGLQFLIQYYNGEERAKGNILERFSAQQFPDLHSELNLSSLELGDSALYFCASSMTGTENTEAFFGQGTRLTVV.

The genes are TRBV2 and TRBJ2-7; 10 nucleotides align to TRBD1. Losses at the gene ends were 4 bases for V and 7 bases for J; bases not matched to a gene: 10. This CDR3 is built from 15 residues. In germline, CDR1 is SNHLY, CDR2 FYNNEI. The CDR3 nucleotides are TGTGCCAGCAGTGCTCCGGGACAGGGGTATGGTGAGCAGTACTTC. This gives the protein CASSAPGQGYGEQYF.

The gene calls are TRBV11-1 and TRBJ2-7; the match to TRBD1 covers 7 bases. The CDR3 is 15 amino acids. Trimming removed 5 bases from V and 5 bases from J; junction bases left unmatched: 12. CDR1 and CDR2 (germline): SGHAT, FQDESV (reference sequence). CDR3 nucleotide sequence: TGTGCCAGCAGCCTAGGGACAGACCTTTCAGACGAGCAGTACTTC. Residues: CASSLGTDLSDEQYF. Filled out from reference TRBV11-1 and TRBJ2-7, the complete variable domain reads EAEVAQSPRYKITEKSQAVAFWCDPISGHATLYWYRQILGQGPELLVQFQDESVVDDSQLPKDRFSAERLKGVDSTLKIQPAELGDSAMYLCASSLGTDLSDEQYFGPGTRLTVT.

This clonotype was seen a handful of times. This sequence joins TRBV6-9 and TRBJ2-3, with D maybe TRBD2 (6 bases). This CDR3 region has 15 residues. CDR1 is MNHGY, CDR2 SVAAGI, per germline. Trimming left V 10 bases short and J 2 bases short, with 19 bases between. This CDR3 reads CAIGAGKWDTDTQYF. The CDR3 DNA follows: TGTGCCATAGGCGCGGGGAAGTGGGACACAGATACGCAGTATTTT.

V and J are TRBV12-3 or TRBV12-4 and TRBJ2-1; 11 nucleotides align to TRBD2. Trimming cost V 3 bases and J 5 bases; bases outside gene matches: 9. The CDR3 extends over 17 amino acids. The CDR3 DNA reads TGTGCCAGCAGTTTTTGGGCTAGCGGGGGGCCCAACAATGAGCAGTTCTTC. Translating it yields CASSFWASGGPNNEQFF.

The V gene is TRBV7-9, the J gene TRBJ2-7; D is uncertain. The ends were cut back, 1 base at V and 6 bases at J, with 13 bases in the middle. The CDR3 has 14 amino acids. Germline assignment: CDR1 SEHNR and CDR2 FQNEAQ (reference sequence). This chain's CDR3 is CASSLDVGHCEQYF. The DNA of the CDR3 is TGTGCCAGCAGCTTAGACGTCGGTCACTGCGAGCAGTACTTC. The entire variable domain, with the rest obtained from reference TRBV7-9 and TRBJ2-7, is as follows: DTGVSQNPRHKITKRGQNVTFRCDPISEHNRLYWYRQTLGQGPEFLTYFQNEAQLEKSRLLSDRFSAERPKGSFSTLEIQRTEQGDSAMYLCASSLDVGHCEQYFGPGTRLTVT.

The chain carries TRBV27 and TRBJ1-6; D is perhaps TRBD1 (5 bases). Germline V gene data show CDR1 as MNHEY and CDR2 as SMNVEV (reference sequence). CDR3 size: 15 residues. Trimming left V 6 bases short and J 4 bases short, with 13 bases between. CDR3 sequence: CASRWGGRYNSPLHF. DNA for the CDR3: TGTGCCAGCAGGTGGGGGGGTCGGTATAATTCACCCCTCCACTTT.

A few counts support this clonotype. The junction and the germline gene differ at one end; a read error may be behind it. V gene TRBV5-1 combines with J gene TRBJ2-5; 16 bases line up with TRBD2. In germline, CDR1 is SGHRS, CDR2 YFSETQ. This CDR3 contains 17 residues. The CDR3 DNA reads as TGCACCAGCAGCTGGGGACTAGCGGGGGGGATCCAAGAGACCCAGTACTTC. This codes for CTSSWGLAGGIQETQYF.

The rearrangement joins TRBV5-1 to TRBJ2-5, with D possibly TRBD1 on 5 matching bases. The end of the DNA is better explained by TRBJ2-1, so the J call may be wrong. CDR1 is SGHRS, CDR2 YFSETQ, per germline. The CDR3 runs to 14 residues. The CDR3 DNA is TGCGCCAGCAGCTTGGCCCTGACAGTAAATGAGCAGTTCTTC. Translating it yields CASSLALTVNEQFF.

This clonotype was seen a few times. The chain carries TRBV4-3 and TRBJ2-3; 8 bases align to TRBD2. The CDR3 length is 16 residues. CDR1 is LGHNA and CDR2 is YSLEER in the germline V gene. V lost 4 bases, J lost 1 base, and 7 bases stayed unmatched. CDR3 bases: TGCGCCAGCAGCCCTGAGCGGGGGCTCGGCACAGATACGCAGTATTTT. Translating gives CASSPERGLGTDTQYF.

Written as DNA, the CDR3 is TGTGCCAGCAGTTTATCAGGTCGGCGGGAGTTCGATGAGCAGTTCTTC. It yields the protein CASSLSGRREFDEQFF. The V and J genes are TRBV12-3 or TRBV12-4 and TRBJ2-5, with 7 bases aligning to TRBD2. The end of the DNA is better explained by TRBJ2-1, so the J call may be wrong. The CDR3 spans 16 residues.

The rearrangement joins TRBV4-1 to TRBJ1-5; 8 bases are shared with TRBD1. With 4 bases clipped from V and 3 bases from J, the junction kept 8 bases outside the gene matches. The CDR3 sequence is 16 residues long. The V gene's germline CDR1 is MGHRA and CDR2 YSYEKL. The CDR3 is CASSPSEDRANQPQHF. CDR3 nucleotides: TGCGCCAGCAGCCCAAGTGAGGACAGGGCCAATCAGCCCCAGCATTTT.

This chain uses TRBV14 with TRBJ2-3; D ambiguous. From germline, CDR1 is SGHDN and CDR2 FVKESK. The CDR3 sequence is 15 residues long. V was trimmed by 4 bases and J by 4 bases, leaving 15 bases between them. The CDR3 sequence: CASSPLGYPSDTQYF. In DNA, the CDR3 is TGTGCCAGCAGCCCCCTCGGTTATCCTTCAGATACGCAGTATTTT.

The chain couples TRBV6-1 to TRBJ1-3; D possibly corresponds to TRBD1 (5 bases). Deletions cut 5 bases from V and 5 bases from J, with 19 bases between. The CDR3 runs to 16 residues. Germline V gives CDR1 MNHNS, CDR2 SASEGT. In DNA, the CDR3 is TGTGCCAGCAGTACAACCACGACAGCTGGTCGAAACACCATATATTTT. Its protein is CASSTTTTAGRNTIYF.

This clonotype was picked up a small number of times. The rearrangement uses TRBV4-1 and TRBJ2-5; 11 bases map to TRBD2. Unmatched junction bases numbered 9, after V lost 1 base and J lost 5 bases. CDR3 length equals 17 residues. Germline CDR1 reads MGHRA; CDR2 reads YSYEKL. CDR3 sequence: CASSQGTLAGVLETQYF. As DNA, the CDR3 is TGCGCCAGCAGCCAAGGAACACTAGCGGGAGTTCTGGAGACCCAGTACTTC.

The rearrangement links TRBV28 to TRBJ2-4; D gene unclear. The CDR3 extends over 17 amino acids. The V end was cut by 7 bases, the J end by 0 bases, with 19 bases between. CDR1 is MDHEN, CDR2 SYDVKM, per germline. The CDR3 here is CASTSGRLLRAKNIQYF. The CDR3 DNA sequence: TGTGCCAGCACCTCCGGCCGGCTTCTGAGAGCCAAAAACATTCAGTACTTC.